Sequencing of this TCR beta chain was carried out in a study of blood T cells in healthy people across ages. Next came a second PCR, run for about 6 to 12 cycles, which used a sample-barcoded 5' primer along with a J-beta primer mix. MiXCR was run by TCRdb on the 5' RACE reads, yielding one entry per CDR3 protein. This repertoire shows around 800,000 distinct CDR3 sequences, about a quarter found once; its top ten account for approximately 2.9%. This clonotype was seen a handful of times. Germline is not matched at one junction end, which may reflect a read error. The germline V gene encodes CDR1 SGHVS and CDR2 FQNEAQ. The CDR3 consists of 12 residues. The same data also contributed to another study, on T cells of mothers and their children. That work states: The yield was over 8.5 million TCR beta CDR3 reads from each mother and about 3.2 million from each child.

The chain couples TRBV7-8 to TRBJ2-1, with D perhaps TRBD1 (6 bases). Sequenced: blood. The origin of this receptor is a boy under 18 in good health. The DNA for the CDR3 is TGTGCCGGCAGCATACAGGGAGATAAGCAGTTCTTC. It yields the protein CAGSIQGDKQFF.